A selection of T cell receptor beta chains follows, all from one sample in a study of post-analysis software for immune sequencing data. TCRdb called the PCR reads again in MiXCR, with one record for every CDR3 protein. The data hold around 180,000 distinct CDR3 sequences, with about 32% observed a single time. Material: blood. The receptors stem from a girl aged 10-17 years with multiple sclerosis. Each CDR3 is given with its conserved first and last residue. A D gene is named only where the DNA matches it firmly. Size is omitted from some rows. Given values are once, few, many or a class for expanded clones.

D	V	J	size	DNA	CDR3
TRBD2	TRBV20-1	TRBJ2-5	NA	TGCAGTGCTAGGACTAGCGGAAGACAAGAGACCCAGTACTTC	CSARTSGRQETQYF
TRBD2	TRBV4-1	TRBJ2-1	few	TGCGCCAGCAGCCAAGCTGCCCGGGGGGGGACAACCTACAATGAGCAGTTCTTC	CASSQAARGGTTYNEQFF
TRBD1	TRBV28	TRBJ1-1	NA	TGTGCCAGCAGTCCCCGGGACAGGGGGTTGTCTGAAGCTTTCTTT	CASSPRDRGLSEAFF
NA	TRBV5-1	TRBJ2-6	NA	TGCGCCAGCAGCCCCCCCCGGGGCTCTGGGGCCAACGTCCTGACTTTC	CASSPPRGSGANVLTF
NA	TRBV27	TRBJ2-7	many	TGTGCCAGCAGTTTGAGGGTCTCTGGGGACGAGCAGTACTTC	CASSLRVSGDEQYF
NA	TRBV9	TRBJ2-1	many	TGTGCCAGCAGCGTGTACGCCTACAATGAGCAGTTCTTC	CASSVYAYNEQFF
NA	TRBV11-2	TRBJ2-5	many	TGTGCCAGCAGCTTATCGGGACACCAGTACTTC	CASSLSGHQYF
NA	TRBV12-3/TRBV12-4	TRBJ2-7	many	TGTGCCAGCAGTTTTGGGGGGAGCGACCACGAGCAGTACTTC	CASSFGGSDHEQYF
TRBD2	TRBV20-1	TRBJ2-3	many	TGCAGTGCTAGGGCCGGACTAGCGGGTGGCACAGATACGCAGTATTTT	CSARAGLAGGTDTQYF
TRBD1	TRBV11-3	TRBJ2-3	NA	TGTGCCAGCAGCCCTGGGACAGACGGCACAGATACGCAGTATTTT	CASSPGTDGTDTQYF
NA	TRBV5-1	TRBJ2-5	few	TGCGCCAGCAGCCCCTTCGGTAGGCAAGAGACCCAGTACTTC	CASSPFGRQETQYF
NA	TRBV20-1	TRBJ2-7	NA	TGCAGTGCTAGAGATTCTGGCAGGACCTACGAGCAGTACTTC	CSARDSGRTYEQYF
TRBD2	TRBV20-1	TRBJ2-2	few	TGCAGTGCCCAAATAGCGGGAACGAACACCGGGGAGCTGTTTTTT	CSAQIAGTNTGELFF
TRBD2	TRBV7-3	TRBJ2-1	many	TGTGCCAGCAGCCAGGGGACTAGCGGGTACAATGAGCAGTTCTTC	CASSQGTSGYNEQFF
TRBD1	TRBV29-1	TRBJ1-2	many	TGCAGCGTTGATAAGGCCCGGACAGGGGACCATGGCTACACCTTC	CSVDKARTGDHGYTF
TRBD2	TRBV5-1	TRBJ2-1	many	TGCGCCAGCAGCCCGACTAGCGGGAGGACTAATGAGCAGTTCTTC	CASSPTSGRTNEQFF
NA	TRBV20-1	TRBJ2-1	many	TGCAGTGCTGCCCAGACTCCACGCTCCTACAATGAGCAGTTCTTC	CSAAQTPRSYNEQFF
NA	TRBV3-1	TRBJ1-5	NA	TGTGCCAGCAGCCAAGAGGTCGGGCCTCAGGTTAGGCATCAGCCCCAGCATTTT	CASSQEVGPQVRHQPQHF
NA	TRBV19	TRBJ1-1	few	TGTGCCAGCTTTTTAGGGGCTGAAGCTTTCTTT	CASFLGAEAFF
TRBD2	TRBV20-1	TRBJ2-7	many	TGCAGTGCTCAGGGACTAGCGGGAGGGCAGCCGACCTACGAGCAGTACTTC	CSAQGLAGGQPTYEQYF
TRBD2	TRBV12-3/TRBV12-4	TRBJ2-7	many	TGTGCCAGCAGGGGGACTAGCGGGAGTGGCGAGCAGTACTTC	CASRGTSGSGEQYF
NA	TRBV5-1	TRBJ2-5	NA	TGCGCCAGCAGCTTGGCCACGGGGAACGGGCAGTACTTC	CASSLATGNGQYF
TRBD2	TRBV5-1	TRBJ2-3	many	TGCGCCAGCAGCTTGCCCTCTAGCGGGAGGACAGATACGCAGTATTTT	CASSLPSSGRTDTQYF
NA	TRBV4-1	TRBJ2-7	NA	TGTGCCAGCAGCCCCCTTGCGGGGACAACCTACGAGCAGTACTTC	CASSPLAGTTYEQYF
NA	TRBV6-5	TRBJ2-3	NA	TGTGCCAGCAAAGGAGCGGGACACAGCACAGATACGCAGTATTTT	CASKGAGHSTDTQYF
NA	TRBV5-1	TRBJ2-7	many	TGCGCCAGCAGCTACGGGACTTTCTACGAGCAGTACTTC	CASSYGTFYEQYF
NA	TRBV6-1	TRBJ2-4	many	TGTGCCAGCAGGTGGAATGGTGGGAAAAACATTCAGTACTTC	CASRWNGGKNIQYF